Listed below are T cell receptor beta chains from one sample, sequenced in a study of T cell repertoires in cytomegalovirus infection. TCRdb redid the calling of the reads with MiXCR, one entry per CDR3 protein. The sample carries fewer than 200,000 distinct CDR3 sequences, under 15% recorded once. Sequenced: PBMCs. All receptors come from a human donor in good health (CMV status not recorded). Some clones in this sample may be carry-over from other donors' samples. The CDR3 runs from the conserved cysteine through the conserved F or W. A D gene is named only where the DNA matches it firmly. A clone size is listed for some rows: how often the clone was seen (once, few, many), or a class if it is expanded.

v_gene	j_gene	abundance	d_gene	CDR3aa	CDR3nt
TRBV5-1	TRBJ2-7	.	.	CASSLELTAYEQYF	TGCGCCAGCAGCTTGGAGCTCACGGCTTACGAGCAGTACTTC
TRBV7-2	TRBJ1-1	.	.	CASSLGLDQNTEAFF	TGTGCCAGCAGCTTAGGATTGGATCAGAACACTGAAGCTTTCTTT
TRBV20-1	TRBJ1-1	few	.	CSAQEQWNTEAFF	TGCAGTGCGCAGGAACAGTGGAACACTGAAGCTTTCTTT
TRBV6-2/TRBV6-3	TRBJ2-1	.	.	CASIPGGGPHNEQFF	TGTGCCAGCATTCCAGGGGGGGGGCCTCACAATGAGCAGTTCTTC
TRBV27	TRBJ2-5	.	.	CASSLFAGPSKEPQYF	TGTGCCAGCAGTTTATTCGCCGGGCCATCCAAAGAGCCCCAGTACTTC
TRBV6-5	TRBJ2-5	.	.	CASSYSGIGETQYF	TGTGCCAGCAGTTACTCAGGGATCGGAGAGACCCAGTACTTC
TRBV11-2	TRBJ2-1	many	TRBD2	CASRPLAGGPHNEQFF	TGTGCCAGCAGACCTCTAGCGGGAGGGCCCCACAATGAGCAGTTCTTC
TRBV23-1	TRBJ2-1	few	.	CASSRAGYYLYNEQFF	TGCGCCAGCAGTCGCGCGGGGTACTACCTCTACAATGAGCAGTTCTTC
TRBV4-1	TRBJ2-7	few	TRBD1	CASSQDPGQGRDEQYF	TGCGCCAGCAGCCAAGACCCGGGACAGGGTCGCGACGAGCAGTACTTC
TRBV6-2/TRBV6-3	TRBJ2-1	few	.	CASSYKGNEQFF	TGTGCCAGCAGTTACAAGGGGAATGAGCAGTTCTTC
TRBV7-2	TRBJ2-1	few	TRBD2	CASSPRPMTSGMEFF	TGTGCCAGCAGCCCCCGACCGATGACTAGCGGGATGGAGTTCTTC
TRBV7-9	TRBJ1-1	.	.	CASTSLTNTEAFF	TGTGCCAGCACCTCCCTCACGAACACTGAAGCTTTCTTT
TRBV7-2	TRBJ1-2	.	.	CASRKESTATPYGYTF	TGTGCCAGCAGGAAAGAGAGTACAGCAACCCCCTATGGCTACACCTTC
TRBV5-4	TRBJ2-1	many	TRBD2	CASSPPRTSSYNEQFF	TGTGCCAGCAGCCCCCCGCGGACTAGCTCCTACAATGAGCAGTTCTTC
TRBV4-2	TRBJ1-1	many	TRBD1	CASSQDWSQGGTEAFF	TGTGCCAGCAGCCAAGATTGGAGTCAGGGGGGGACTGAAGCTTTCTTT
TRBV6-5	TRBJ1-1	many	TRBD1	CASKQGFIYTEAFF	TGTGCCAGCAAACAGGGGTTCATCTACACTGAAGCTTTCTTT
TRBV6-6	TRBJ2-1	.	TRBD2	CASSNTSVTFF	TGTGCCAGCAGTAACACTAGCGTAACGTTCTTC
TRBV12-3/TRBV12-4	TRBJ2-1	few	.	CASSSGVGNNEQFF	TGTGCCAGCAGTTCAGGGGTCGGTAACAATGAGCAGTTCTTC
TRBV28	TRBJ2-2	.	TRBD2	CAGGGSTGELFF	TGTGCCGGGGGAGGGAGCACCGGGGAGCTGTTTTTT
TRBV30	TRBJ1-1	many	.	CAWSSNQALGEAFF	TGTGCCTGGAGTTCCAACCAGGCCTTGGGGGAAGCTTTCTTT
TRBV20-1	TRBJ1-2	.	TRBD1	CSAREPGGHYGYTF	TGCAGTGCTAGAGAACCAGGGGGGCACTATGGCTACACCTTC
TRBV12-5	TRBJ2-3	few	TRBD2	CASGLSGTFGRTDTQYF	TGTGCTAGTGGTTTGTCTGGGACTTTCGGGAGGACAGATACGCAGTATTTT